The 15 T cell receptor beta chains in this list originate from one sample, sequenced in a study of T cell repertoires in cytomegalovirus infection. TCRdb ran MiXCR on the reads and lists one entry per CDR3 protein. The profile shows 50,000 to 55,000 distinct CDR3 sequences, roughly 20% of them singletons. The antigens of these receptors remain unknown. Here the sequenced sample was CD8+ T cells from cultured PBMCs, taken from culture after CMV antigen stimulation. The source of these receptors is a human donor in good health (CMV status not recorded). Some clones in this sample may be carry-over from other donors' samples.

This clonotype was detected only a few times. V and J are TRBV12-3 or TRBV12-4 and TRBJ2-3; the D gene is possibly TRBD1 (6 bases). V was pared by 5 bases and J by 0 bases, with 18 bases between. This CDR3 spans 17 amino acids. The CDR3 nucleotides read TGTGCCAGCAGTCTTAGGGCAGGGACACCCAGCACAGATACGCAGTATTTT. Its translation: CASSLRAGTPSTDTQYF.

The rearrangement joins TRBV7-3 to TRBJ2-2; 7 nucleotides match TRBD1. This CDR3 has 16 residues. V lost 2 bases and J lost 4; bases outside the gene matches: 7. Germline V CDR1 and CDR2: SGHTA, FQGTGA. The CDR3 sequence: CASSLRQGVTTGELFF. The CDR3 DNA sequence: TGTGCCAGCAGCTTACGACAGGGAGTCACCACCGGGGAGCTGTTTTTT.

This clonotype was found a few times. The chain recombines TRBV4-1 with TRBJ2-3; D unresolved. In germline, CDR1 is MGHRA, CDR2 YSYEKL. The CDR3 sequence is 13 residues long. V lost 4 bases and J lost 3, with 8 bases in between. The CDR3: CASSPVGTDTQYF. The CDR3 DNA reads TGCGCCAGCAGCCCCGTCGGGACAGATACGCAGTATTTT.

V gene TRBV7-3 combines with J gene TRBJ1-1; TRBD1 might be the D (5 bases). Trimming stripped 5 bases from V and 1 base from J, with 11 bases between. The V gene's germline CDR1 is SGHTA and CDR2 FQGTGA. The CDR3 covers 14 residues. The CDR3 nucleotides are TGTGCCAGCAGCGTGGGAGGGGCGAACACTGAAGCTTTCTTT. Its translation: CASSVGGANTEAFF.

This clonotype occurred a few times. The rearrangement links TRBV6-1 to TRBJ1-1; D is unresolved. Trimming pared 2 bases from V and 0 bases from J, leaving 10 bases between. This CDR3 is 15 amino acids long. Germline CDR1 and CDR2: MNHNS and SASEGT. The chain's CDR3 is CASSEPPRLNTEAFF. CDR3 bases: TGTGCCAGCAGTGAACCTCCCAGACTGAACACTGAAGCTTTCTTT.

The sample holds a few counts of this clonotype. The rearrangement links TRBV7-2 to TRBJ2-3, with 7 bases aligning to TRBD2. J lost 5 bases, V lost 5 bases, and 1 base had no gene match. The CDR3 is made up of 12 amino acids. The V gene's germline CDR1 is SGHTA and CDR2 FQGNSA. DNA of the CDR3: TGTGCCAGCAGCGGGGGGGGAGATACGCAGTATTTT. Its translation: CASSGGGDTQYF.

This clonotype has only a few counts. The V gene is TRBV5-1, the J gene TRBJ1-1, with TRBD1 matching 8 bases. Germline CDR1 and CDR2: SGHRS and YFSETQ. Trimming removed 3 bases from V and 4 bases from J; junction bases left unmatched: 8. The CDR3 runs to 15 residues. The CDR3 sequence is CASSSYPGGGTEAFF. The CDR3 nucleotides are TGCGCCAGCAGCTCATATCCAGGGGGCGGCACTGAAGCTTTCTTT.

The CDR3 bases are TGCAGTGCTAGCAGGCAGGGCCCAGATACGCAGTATTTT. This gives the protein CSASRQGPDTQYF. The chain links TRBV20-1 to TRBJ2-3, with TRBD1 as a possible D gene (5 bases). Trimming left V 3 bases short and J 4 bases short, with 11 bases between. The CDR3 consists of 13 residues. Germline loops: CDR1 DFQATT, CDR2 SNEGSKA (reference sequence).

The chain has TRBV24-1 and TRBJ2-1, with D uncertain. Trimming removed 5 bases from V and 0 bases from J, with 19 bases in between. Germline V lookup: CDR1 KGHDR, CDR2 SFDVKD. This CDR3 spans 18 amino acids. The CDR3 sequence is CATSGLTKTLSSYNEQFF. The CDR3 DNA reads TGTGCCACCAGTGGCCTTACTAAGACACTGAGCTCCTACAATGAGCAGTTCTTC.

This clonotype came up a few times. The V gene is TRBV7-9, the J gene TRBJ1-1; no clear D. With 6 bases removed from V and 1 base from J, the gap between germline ends came to 15 bases. CDR1 and CDR2 from the germline V gene are SEHNR and FQNEAQ (reference sequence). This CDR3 contains 15 residues. The CDR3 DNA follows: TGTGCCAGCAGAAAGCCCGGGAGAGAGAACACTGAAGCTTTCTTT. Amino acid sequence: CASRKPGRENTEAFF. The full variable domain, rest sourced from reference TRBV7-9 and TRBJ1-1, is DTGVSQNPRHKITKRGQNVTFRCDPISEHNRLYWYRQTLGQGPEFLTYFQNEAQLEKSRLLSDRFSAERPKGSFSTLEIQRTEQGDSAMYLCASRKPGRENTEAFFGQGTRLTVV.

This clonotype was seen a handful of times. V usage is TRBV28 and J usage is TRBJ1-4, with TRBD1 matching 9 bases. The CDR3 sequence is 15 residues long. The germline V gene encodes CDR1 MDHEN and CDR2 SYDVKM. V shed 8 bases, J shed 8 bases, and the junction held 12 bases outside the gene matches. In nucleotides, the CDR3 is TGTGCCAGCCAACCCAACAGGGGGCTTCGGGAAAAACTGTTTTTT. It is translated as CASQPNRGLREKLFF.

The chain couples TRBV20-1 to TRBJ2-7; 9 bases map to TRBD1. Germline lookup yields CDR1 DFQATT and CDR2 SNEGSKA (reference sequence). The length of the CDR3 is 15 residues. CDR3 protein: CSSPGTGMSVYEQYF. DNA of the CDR3: TGCAGCTCTCCCGGGACAGGGATGTCTGTCTACGAGCAGTACTTC.

J is TRBJ2-1 and V is TRBV15, with 14 bases matching TRBD2. Germline V gives CDR1 LNHNV, CDR2 YYDKDF (reference sequence). V dropped 2 bases and J dropped 15; count of bases not matched to a gene: 6. The CDR3 totals 14 residues. The CDR3 DNA reads TGTGCCACCAGCAGATCCGGGACTAGCGGGAGTGCGTTCTTC. It encodes CATSRSGTSGSAFF.

This clonotype was counted a few times. The rearrangement uses TRBV6-1 and TRBJ2-7; D possibly matches TRBD1 or TRBD2 (5 bases each). The germline V gene encodes CDR1 MNHNS and CDR2 SASEGT. Trimming cost V 2 bases and J 3 bases, with 20 bases left between them. This CDR3 spans 17 amino acids. Written as DNA, the CDR3 is TGTGCCAGCAGTGAACCAATCAAGAGGCAGGGAGACTACGAGCAGTACTTC. It codes for CASSEPIKRQGDYEQYF.

The chain links TRBV12-3 or TRBV12-4 to TRBJ2-3, with D perhaps TRBD2 (6 bases). The CDR3 consists of 14 residues. V dropped 7 bases and J dropped 2 bases, with 13 bases sitting between them. CDR3 amino acids: CASIPGGPTDTQYF. The DNA for the CDR3 is TGTGCCAGCATCCCAGGAGGGCCCACAGATACGCAGTATTTT.